This note documents a single T cell receptor beta chain sequence. This entry is derived from a study of blood T cell repertoires in COVID-19. Study-wide context: Some COVID-19 samples were acute and others convalescent; all came from the United States, Italy and Spain. T cells, B-cell-depleted T cells, or PBMCs supplied cDNA or gDNA.

Methods used by the authors: The authors estimated nucleated cell counts from reference gene primer amplification. This table comes from immunoSEQ multiplex PCR, and its TCRdb copy is limited to in-frame clones, with some not included. Clone size and V and J calls were adopted from that table, with D and trimming inferred from the DNA. This sample has 250,000 or so clones, with 85% found just once. Trimming removed 3 bases at V and 1 base at J, with 5 bases between. CDR1 LGHNT and CDR2 FRNRAP come from the germline V gene. CDR3 length: 13 amino acids. The sample comprised peripheral blood. V gene TRBV12-5 combines with J gene TRBJ2-3; D gene ambiguous. The source of this sequence is a woman aged 60-75 years with active or convalescent COVID-19. The CDR3 sequence is CASGLTGTDTQYF. The CDR3, as DNA: TGTGCTAGTGGTTTAACGGGCACAGATACGCAGTATTTT. Using reference TRBV12-5 and TRBJ2-3 for the parts outside the CDR3, the full variable domain is DARVTQTPRHKVTEMGQEVTMRCQPILGHNTVFWYRQTMMQGLELLAYFRNRAPLDDSGMPKDRFSAEMPDATLATLKIQPSEPRDSAVYFCASGLTGTDTQYFGPGTRLTVL.